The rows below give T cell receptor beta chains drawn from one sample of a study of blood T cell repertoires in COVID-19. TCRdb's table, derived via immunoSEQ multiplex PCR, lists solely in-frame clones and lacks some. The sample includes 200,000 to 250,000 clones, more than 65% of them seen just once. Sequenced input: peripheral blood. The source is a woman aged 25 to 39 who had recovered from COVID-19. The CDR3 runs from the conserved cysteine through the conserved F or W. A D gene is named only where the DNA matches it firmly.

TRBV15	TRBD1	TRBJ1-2	CATSRDRPGGGHYGYTF
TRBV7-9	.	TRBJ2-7	CASSPGDSPYEQYF
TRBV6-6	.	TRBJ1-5	CASSYAGGQGQPQHF
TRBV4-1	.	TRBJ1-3	CASSQSTNSGNTIYF
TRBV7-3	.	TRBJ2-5	CASSYRQGLDETQYF
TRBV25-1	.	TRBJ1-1	CASSLGNKNTEAFF
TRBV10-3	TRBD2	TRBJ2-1	CAISEGGGEGRDEQFF
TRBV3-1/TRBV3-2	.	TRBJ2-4	CASSTRGNIQYF
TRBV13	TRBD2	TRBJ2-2	CASRLLAGVTGELFF
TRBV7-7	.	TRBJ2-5	CASSPGEAETQYF
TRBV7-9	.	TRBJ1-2	CASSLRSSNYGYTF
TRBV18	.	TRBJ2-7	CASSPEGGAGLYEQYF
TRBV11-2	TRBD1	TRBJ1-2	CASSQQGAMGGYTF
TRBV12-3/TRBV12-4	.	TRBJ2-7	CASSYAGADEQYF
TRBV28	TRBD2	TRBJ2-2	CASSLSLIRLLAGVPNTGELFF
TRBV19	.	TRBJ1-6	CASRMRVDSPLHF
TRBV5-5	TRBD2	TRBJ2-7	CASTLGLAVSSYEQYF
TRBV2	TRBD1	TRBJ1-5	CASSTGGEQPQHF
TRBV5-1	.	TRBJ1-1	CASSWNIGATEAFF
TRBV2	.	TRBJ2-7	CASSYRFGYEQYF
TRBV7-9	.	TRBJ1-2	CASSLALTDHYGYTF
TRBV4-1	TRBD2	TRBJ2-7	CASSQRASGGREQYF
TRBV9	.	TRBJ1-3	CASSVAGEGGNTIYF
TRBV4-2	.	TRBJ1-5	CASSQEQGSQPQHF
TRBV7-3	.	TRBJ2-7	CASSLGQGRGYEQYF
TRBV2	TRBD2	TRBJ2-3	CASRTSGFSTDTQYF
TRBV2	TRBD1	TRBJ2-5	CASRGTDQETQYF
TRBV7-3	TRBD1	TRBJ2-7	CASRITGTGSYEQYF
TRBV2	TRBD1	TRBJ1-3	CASSAMTGLAGNTIYF
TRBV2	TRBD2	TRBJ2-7	CASRATSGSSYEQYF
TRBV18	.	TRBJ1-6	CASSPPLNSPLHF
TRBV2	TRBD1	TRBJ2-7	CASSGGQGMEQYF
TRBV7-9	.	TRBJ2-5	CASSFIGETQYF
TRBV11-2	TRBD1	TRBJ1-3	CASSKGTGASGNTIYF
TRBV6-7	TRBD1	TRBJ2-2	CASSTKDRQNTGELFF
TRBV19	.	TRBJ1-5	CASSIDPIGQGQGVMQPQHF
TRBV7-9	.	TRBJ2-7	CASSLGAREQYF
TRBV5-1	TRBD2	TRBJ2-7	CASSFKREGPDEQYF
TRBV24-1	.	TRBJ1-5	CATRGGGGHQPQHF